This TCR beta chain comes out of a study of radiotherapy plus CTLA-4 blockade in lung cancer. Germline values: CDR1 LNHDA, CDR2 SQIVND (reference sequence). This CDR3 is built from 14 residues. V trimming: 4 bases; J trimming: 9 bases; junction bases outside the gene matches: 7. Assay used: immunoSEQ multiplex PCR; TCRdb lists only in-frame clones, some missing. The repertoire has fewer than 100,000 clones, about four fifths of them found once; the top ten carry 0.82%. The TCR comes from a human donor with non-small cell lung cancer who had stable disease on radiotherapy plus ipilimumab. The chain couples TRBV19 to TRBJ2-1; 9 bases are a match to TRBD2. The sample consisted of peripheral blood, taken from a patient treated with radiotherapy plus ipilimumab. The CDR3 coding sequence is TGTGCCAGTAGTACTCTAGCGGGACTAATTGAGCAGTTCTTC. Its translation is CASSTLAGLIEQFF.